This T cell receptor beta chain is drawn from a study of OX40 agonist ivuxolimab in advanced cancers. General study results and limits: Normalized expansion of T-cell clones was also low for some nonresponders.

On cycle 4 day 1 and cycle 7 day 1, as well as at baseline, blood was sampled. As for this clone: Its antigen remains unknown.

Repertoires were generated with immunoSEQ multiplex PCR, while TCRdb's copy carries only in-frame clones and drops some. The sample yields about 19,000 clones, 79% seen once. V was shortened by 0 bases and J by 5 bases, with 12 bases between the two germline ends. The V gene's germline CDR1 is SGHDT and CDR2 YYEEEE. This CDR3 contains 14 residues. This material consisted of CD4+ or CD8+ T cells sorted from blood, taken in a trial of the OX40 agonist ivuxolimab. The sequence was obtained from an adult with an advanced solid tumor such as melanoma, head and neck, liver or kidney cancer. V is TRBV5-6 and J is TRBJ2-7; maybe TRBD2 (6 bases). CDR3 nucleotide sequence: TGTGCCAGCAGCTTGGGTGGGGACTTCCACGAGCAGTACTTC. Its translation: CASSLGGDFHEQYF.